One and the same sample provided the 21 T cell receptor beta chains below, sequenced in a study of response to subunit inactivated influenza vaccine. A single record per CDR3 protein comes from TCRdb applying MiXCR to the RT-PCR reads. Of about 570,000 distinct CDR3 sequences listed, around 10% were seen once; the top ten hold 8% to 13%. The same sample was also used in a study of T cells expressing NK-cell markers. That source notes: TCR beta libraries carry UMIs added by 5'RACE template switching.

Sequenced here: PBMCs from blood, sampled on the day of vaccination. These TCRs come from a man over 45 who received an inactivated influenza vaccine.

CDR3 bases: TGCGCCAGTCGTCGGGGGGACACAGATACGCAGTATTTT. Its translation is CASRRGDTDTQYF. The gene calls are TRBV5-1 and TRBJ2-3; 7 bases align to TRBD2. This CDR3 is built from 13 residues. Germline V gene data show CDR1 as SGHRS and CDR2 as YFSETQ. Trimming removed 8 bases from V and 2 bases from J; junction bases left unmatched: 5.

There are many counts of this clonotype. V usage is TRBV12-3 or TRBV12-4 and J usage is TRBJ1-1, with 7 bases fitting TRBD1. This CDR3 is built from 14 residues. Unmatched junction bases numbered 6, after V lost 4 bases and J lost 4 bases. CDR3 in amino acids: CASSSQGQSTEAFF. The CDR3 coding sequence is TGTGCCAGCAGTTCCCAGGGACAGAGCACTGAAGCTTTCTTT.

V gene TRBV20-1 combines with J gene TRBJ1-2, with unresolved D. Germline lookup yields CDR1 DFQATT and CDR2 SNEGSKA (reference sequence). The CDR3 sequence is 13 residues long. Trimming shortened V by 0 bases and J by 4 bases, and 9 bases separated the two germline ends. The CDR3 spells CSARDLRVYGYTF. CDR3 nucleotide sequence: TGCAGTGCTAGAGATCTTCGGGTCTATGGCTACACCTTC.

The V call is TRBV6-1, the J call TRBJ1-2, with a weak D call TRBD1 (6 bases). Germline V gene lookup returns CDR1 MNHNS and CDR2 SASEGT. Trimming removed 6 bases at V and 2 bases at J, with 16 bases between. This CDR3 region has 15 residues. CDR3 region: CASRPTDRKNYGYTF. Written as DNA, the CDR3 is TGTGCCAGCAGGCCTACGGACAGAAAGAACTATGGCTACACCTTC.

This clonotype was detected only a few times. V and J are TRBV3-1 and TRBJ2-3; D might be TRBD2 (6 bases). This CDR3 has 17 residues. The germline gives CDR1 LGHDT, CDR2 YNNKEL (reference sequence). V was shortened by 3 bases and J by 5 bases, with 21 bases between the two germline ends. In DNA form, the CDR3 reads TGTGCCAGCAGCCAGACAAAGACTAGTGCCGGGGTAGATACGCAGTATTTT. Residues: CASSQTKTSAGVDTQYF.

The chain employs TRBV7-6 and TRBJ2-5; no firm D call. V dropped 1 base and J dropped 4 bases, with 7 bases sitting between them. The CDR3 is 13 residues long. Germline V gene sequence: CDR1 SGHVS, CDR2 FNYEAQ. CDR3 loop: CASSLGGIETQYF. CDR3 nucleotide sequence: TGTGCCAGCAGCTTAGGGGGTATAGAGACCCAGTACTTC.

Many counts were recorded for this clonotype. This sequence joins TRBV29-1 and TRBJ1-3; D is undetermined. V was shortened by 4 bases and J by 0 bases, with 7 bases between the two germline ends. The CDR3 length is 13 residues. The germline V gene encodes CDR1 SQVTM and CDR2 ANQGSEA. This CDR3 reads CSVGVSSGNTIYF. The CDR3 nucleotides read TGCAGCGTTGGCGTGAGCTCTGGAAACACCATATATTTT.

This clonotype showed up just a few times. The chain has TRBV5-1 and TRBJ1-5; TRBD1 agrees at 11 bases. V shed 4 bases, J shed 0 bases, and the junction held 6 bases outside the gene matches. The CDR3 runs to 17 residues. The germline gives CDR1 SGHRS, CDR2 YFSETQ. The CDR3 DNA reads TGCGCCAGCAGCCCTGGACAGGGGGCATATAGCAATCAGCCCCAGCATTTT. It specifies CASSPGQGAYSNQPQHF. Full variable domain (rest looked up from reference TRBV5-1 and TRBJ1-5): KAGVTQTPRYLIKTRGQQVTLSCSPISGHRSVSWYQQTPGQGLQFLFEYFSETQRNKGNFPGRFSGRQFSNSRSEMNVSTLELGDSALYLCASSPGQGAYSNQPQHFGDGTRLSIL.

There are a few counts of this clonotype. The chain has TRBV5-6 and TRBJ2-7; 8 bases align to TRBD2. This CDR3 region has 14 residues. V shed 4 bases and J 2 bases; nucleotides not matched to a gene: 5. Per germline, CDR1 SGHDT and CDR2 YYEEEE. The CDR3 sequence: CASSQTSVPYEQYF. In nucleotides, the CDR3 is TGTGCCAGCAGCCAGACTAGCGTGCCCTACGAGCAGTACTTC.

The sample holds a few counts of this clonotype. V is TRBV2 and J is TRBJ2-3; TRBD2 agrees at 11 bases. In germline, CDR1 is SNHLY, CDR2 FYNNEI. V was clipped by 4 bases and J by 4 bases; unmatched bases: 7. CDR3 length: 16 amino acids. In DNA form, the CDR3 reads TGTGCCAGCAGTGGGTTGTTACTAGCGGGAGCAGATACGCAGTATTTT. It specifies CASSGLLLAGADTQYF.

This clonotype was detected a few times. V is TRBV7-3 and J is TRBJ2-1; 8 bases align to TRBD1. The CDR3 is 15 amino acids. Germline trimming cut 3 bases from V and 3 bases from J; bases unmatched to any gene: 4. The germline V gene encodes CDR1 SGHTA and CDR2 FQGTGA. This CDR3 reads CASSLTGDDYNEQFF. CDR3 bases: TGTGCCAGCAGCTTGACAGGGGATGACTACAATGAGCAGTTCTTC.

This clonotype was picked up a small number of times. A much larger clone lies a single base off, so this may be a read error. The CDR3 region has the DNA TGCGCCAGCAGCTTGAGTGTTTCCTCTCGGGCCAACGTCCTGACTTTC. Encoded protein: CASSLSVSSRANVLTF. The chain carries TRBV5-1 and TRBJ2-6; D gene ambiguous. CDR1 SGHRS and CDR2 YFSETQ come from the germline V gene. The CDR3 is 16 amino acids.

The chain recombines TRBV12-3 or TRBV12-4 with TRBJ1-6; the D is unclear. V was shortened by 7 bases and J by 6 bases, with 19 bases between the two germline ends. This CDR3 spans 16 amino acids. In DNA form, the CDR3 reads TGTGCCAGCACCCTGAGCGGCGGTCGTAGTAATTCACCCCTCCACTTT. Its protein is CASTLSGGRSNSPLHF.

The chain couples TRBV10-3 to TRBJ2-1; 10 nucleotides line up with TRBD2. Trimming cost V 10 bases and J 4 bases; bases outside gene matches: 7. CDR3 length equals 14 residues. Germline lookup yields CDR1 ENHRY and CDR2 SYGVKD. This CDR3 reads CATGLAENYNEQFF. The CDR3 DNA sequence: TGTGCCACAGGACTAGCGGAAAATTACAATGAGCAGTTCTTC.

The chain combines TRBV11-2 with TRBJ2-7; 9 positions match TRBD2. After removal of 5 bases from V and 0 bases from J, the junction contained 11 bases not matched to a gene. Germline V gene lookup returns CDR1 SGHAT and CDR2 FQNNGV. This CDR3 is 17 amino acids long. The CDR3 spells CASSLGLATDGSYEQYF. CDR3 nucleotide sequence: TGTGCCAGCAGCCTCGGACTAGCGACCGATGGCTCCTACGAGCAGTACTTC.

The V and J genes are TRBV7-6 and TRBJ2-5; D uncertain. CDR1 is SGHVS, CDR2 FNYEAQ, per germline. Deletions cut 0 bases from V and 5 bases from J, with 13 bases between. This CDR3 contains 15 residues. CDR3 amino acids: CASSLAGMVGETQYF. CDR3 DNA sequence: TGTGCCAGCAGCTTAGCGGGCATGGTAGGCGAGACCCAGTACTTC. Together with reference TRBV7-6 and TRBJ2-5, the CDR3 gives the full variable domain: GAGVSQSPRYKVTKRGQDVALRCDPISGHVSLYWYRQALGQGPEFLTYFNYEAQQDKSGLPNDRFSAERPEGSISTLTIQRTEQRDSAMYRCASSLAGMVGETQYFGPGTRLLVL.

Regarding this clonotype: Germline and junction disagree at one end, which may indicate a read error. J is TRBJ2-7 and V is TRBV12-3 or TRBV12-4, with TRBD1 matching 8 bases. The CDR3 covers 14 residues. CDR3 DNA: TGTGCCAGCAGCAGAGACAGGGGTCCTTACGAGCAGTGCTTC. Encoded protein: CASSRDRGPYEQCF.

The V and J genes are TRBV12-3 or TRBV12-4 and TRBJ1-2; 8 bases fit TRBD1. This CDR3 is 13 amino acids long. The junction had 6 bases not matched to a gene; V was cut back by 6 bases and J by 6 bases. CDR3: CASSPDRVDGYTF. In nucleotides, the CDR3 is TGTGCCAGCAGCCCGGACAGGGTCGATGGCTACACCTTC.

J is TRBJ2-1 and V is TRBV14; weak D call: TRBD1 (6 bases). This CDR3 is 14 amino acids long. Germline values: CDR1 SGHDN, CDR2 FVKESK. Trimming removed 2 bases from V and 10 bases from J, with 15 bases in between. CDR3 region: CASSQHRGSGEQFF. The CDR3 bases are TGTGCCAGCAGCCAACATAGGGGGTCGGGCGAGCAGTTCTTC.

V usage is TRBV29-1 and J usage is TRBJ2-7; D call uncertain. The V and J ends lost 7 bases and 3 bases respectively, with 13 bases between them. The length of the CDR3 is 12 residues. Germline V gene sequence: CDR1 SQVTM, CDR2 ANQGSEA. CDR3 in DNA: TGCAGCGCCCGGATCTCCGGCTACGAGCAGTACTTC. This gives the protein CSARISGYEQYF.

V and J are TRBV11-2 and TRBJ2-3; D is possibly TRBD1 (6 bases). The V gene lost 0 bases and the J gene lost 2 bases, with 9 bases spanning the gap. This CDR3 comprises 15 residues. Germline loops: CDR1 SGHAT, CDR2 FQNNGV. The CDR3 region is CASSLDQGHTDTQYF. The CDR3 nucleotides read TGTGCCAGCAGCTTAGATCAGGGACACACAGATACGCAGTATTTT. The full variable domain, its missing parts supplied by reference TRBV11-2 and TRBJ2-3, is EAGVAQSPRYKIIEKRQSVAFWCNPISGHATLYWYQQILGQGPKLLIQFQNNGVVDDSQLPKDRFSAERLKGVDSTLKIQPAKLEDSAVYLCASSLDQGHTDTQYFGPGTRLTVL.